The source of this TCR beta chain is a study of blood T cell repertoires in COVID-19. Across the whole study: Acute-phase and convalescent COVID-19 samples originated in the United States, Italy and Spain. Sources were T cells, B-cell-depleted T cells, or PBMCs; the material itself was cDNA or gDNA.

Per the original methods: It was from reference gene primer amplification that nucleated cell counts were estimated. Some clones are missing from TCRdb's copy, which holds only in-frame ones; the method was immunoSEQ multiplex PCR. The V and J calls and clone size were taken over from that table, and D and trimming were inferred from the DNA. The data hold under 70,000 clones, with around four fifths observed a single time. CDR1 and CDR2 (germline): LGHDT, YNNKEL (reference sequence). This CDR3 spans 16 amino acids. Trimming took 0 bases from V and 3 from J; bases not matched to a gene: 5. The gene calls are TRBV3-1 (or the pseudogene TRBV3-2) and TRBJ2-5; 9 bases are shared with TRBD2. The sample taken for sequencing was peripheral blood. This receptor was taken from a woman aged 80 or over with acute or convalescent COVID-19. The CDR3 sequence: CASSQEIQRGEETQYF. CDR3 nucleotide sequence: TGTGCCAGCAGCCAAGAAATCCAGCGGGGGGAAGAGACCCAGTACTTC.